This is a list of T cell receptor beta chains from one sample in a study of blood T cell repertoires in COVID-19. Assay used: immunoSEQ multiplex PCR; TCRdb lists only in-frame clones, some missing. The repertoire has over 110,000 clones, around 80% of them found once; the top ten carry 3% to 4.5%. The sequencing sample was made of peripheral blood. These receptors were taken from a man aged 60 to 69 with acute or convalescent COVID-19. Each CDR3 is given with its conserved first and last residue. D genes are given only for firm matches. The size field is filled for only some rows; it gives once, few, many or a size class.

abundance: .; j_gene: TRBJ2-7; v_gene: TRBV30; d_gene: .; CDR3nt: TGTGCCTGGAGTGGTAGCTACGAGCAGTACTTC; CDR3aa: CAWSGSYEQYF
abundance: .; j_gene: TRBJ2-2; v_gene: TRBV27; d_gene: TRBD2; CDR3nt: TGTGCCAGCAGTTTTTTGGGGGGGGGCACCGGGGAGCTGTTTTTT; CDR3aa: CASSFLGGGTGELFF
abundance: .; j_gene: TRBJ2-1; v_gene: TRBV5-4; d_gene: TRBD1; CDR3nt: TGTGCCAGCAGCTGGACGGGACAGGGCAACAATGAGCAGTTCTTC; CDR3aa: CASSWTGQGNNEQFF
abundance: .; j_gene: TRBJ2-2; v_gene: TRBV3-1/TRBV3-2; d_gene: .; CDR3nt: TGTGCCAGCAGCCAAGATGGGGGGTTGAGTAGCACCGGGGAGCTGTTTTTT; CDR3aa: CASSQDGGLSSTGELFF
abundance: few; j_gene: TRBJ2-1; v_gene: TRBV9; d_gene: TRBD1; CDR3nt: TGTGCCAGCAGCCTGGGACAGGGTGGCTACAATGAGCAGTTCTTC; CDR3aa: CASSLGQGGYNEQFF
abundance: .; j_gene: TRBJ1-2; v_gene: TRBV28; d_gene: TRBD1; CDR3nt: TGTGCCAGCAGTCGTGCCGGGACAGGGAGGGAAGGCTACACCTTC; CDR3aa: CASSRAGTGREGYTF
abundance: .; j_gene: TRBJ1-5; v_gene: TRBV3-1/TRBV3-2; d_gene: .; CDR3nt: TGTGCCAGCAGCCCAGGACTGGATCAGCCCCAGCATTTT; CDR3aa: CASSPGLDQPQHF
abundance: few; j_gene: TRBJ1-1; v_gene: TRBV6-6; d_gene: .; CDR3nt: TGTGCCAGCGGGCAGAGCACGGAAGCTTTCTTT; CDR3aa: CASGQSTEAFF
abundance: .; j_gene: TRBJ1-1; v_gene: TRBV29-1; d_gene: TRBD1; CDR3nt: TGCAGCGCCCAACAGGGGATGAACACTGAAGCTTTCTTT; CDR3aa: CSAQQGMNTEAFF
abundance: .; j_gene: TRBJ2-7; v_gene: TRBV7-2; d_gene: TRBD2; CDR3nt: TGTGCCAGCAGCTCGGTCGCTAGCGGGAAAGAACAGTACTTC; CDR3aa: CASSSVASGKEQYF
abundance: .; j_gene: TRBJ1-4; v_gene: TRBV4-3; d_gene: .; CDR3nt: TGCGCCAGCAGCCACGAACAGACTAATGAAAAACTGTTTTTT; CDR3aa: CASSHEQTNEKLFF
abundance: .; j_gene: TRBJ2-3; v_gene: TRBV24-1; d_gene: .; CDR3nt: TGTGCCACCAGTGACCAGCCGGGTACGCAGTATTTT; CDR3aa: CATSDQPGTQYF
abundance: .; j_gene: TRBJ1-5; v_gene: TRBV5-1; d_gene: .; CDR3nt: TGCGCCAGCAGCCCCACTGGATGGGGAGATAATCAGCCCCAGCATTTT; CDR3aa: CASSPTGWGDNQPQHF
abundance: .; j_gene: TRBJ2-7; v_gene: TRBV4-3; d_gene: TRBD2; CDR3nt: TGCGCCAGCAGCCAAGATGACACTAGCGGAGTCTACGAGCAGTACTTC; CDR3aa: CASSQDDTSGVYEQYF
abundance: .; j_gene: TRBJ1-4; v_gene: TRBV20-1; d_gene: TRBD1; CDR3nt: TGCAGTGCAAGTAGACAGGGGCCGTCTAATGAAAAACTGTTTTTT; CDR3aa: CSASRQGPSNEKLFF
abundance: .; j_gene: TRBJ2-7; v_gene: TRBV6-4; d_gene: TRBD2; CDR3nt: TGTGCCAGCAGTGACTCTGCTCTAGGCGGGAGCTACGAGCAGTACTTC; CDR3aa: CASSDSALGGSYEQYF
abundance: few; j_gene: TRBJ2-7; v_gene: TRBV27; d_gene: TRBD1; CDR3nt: TGTGCCAGCAGTCCCCAGGGGGCGGCCCACGAGCAGTACTTC; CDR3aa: CASSPQGAAHEQYF
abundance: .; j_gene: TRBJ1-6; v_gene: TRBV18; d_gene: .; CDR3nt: TGTGCCAGCTCACCTCAGGGTTTGGGGAATTCACCCCTCCACTTT; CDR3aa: CASSPQGLGNSPLHF
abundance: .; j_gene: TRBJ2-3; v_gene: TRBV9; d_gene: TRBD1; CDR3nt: TGTGCCAGCAGCGGGGACAGTTCGGGGGATACGCAGTATTTT; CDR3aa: CASSGDSSGDTQYF
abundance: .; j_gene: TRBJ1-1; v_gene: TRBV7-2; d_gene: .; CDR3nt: TGTGCCAGCAGCCTCAAAAGGACTGGGGGCGCTTTCTTT; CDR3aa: CASSLKRTGGAFF
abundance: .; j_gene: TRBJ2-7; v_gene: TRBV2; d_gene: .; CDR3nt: TGTGCCAGCAACAGGGATCAATACGAGCAGTACTTC; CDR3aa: CASNRDQYEQYF
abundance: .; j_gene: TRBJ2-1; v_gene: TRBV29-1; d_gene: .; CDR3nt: TGCAGCGTTCCCCCGGACTATTACAATGAGCAGTTCTTC; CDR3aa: CSVPPDYYNEQFF
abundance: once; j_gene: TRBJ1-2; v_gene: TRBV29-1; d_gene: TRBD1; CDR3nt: TGCAGCCTTCGGACAGGGGGCGATAATGGCTACACCTTC; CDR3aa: CSLRTGGDNGYTF
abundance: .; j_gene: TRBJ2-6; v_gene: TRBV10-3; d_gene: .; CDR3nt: TGTGCCATCAGTGAGGGCACTGGGGCCAACGTCCTGACTTTC; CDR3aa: CAISEGTGANVLTF
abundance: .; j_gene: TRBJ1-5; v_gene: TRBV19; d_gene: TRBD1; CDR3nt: TGTGCCAGTAGTATAAGCGAAAAAAAGGGGGCTCTGGATCAGCCCCAGCATTTT; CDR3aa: CASSISEKKGALDQPQHF
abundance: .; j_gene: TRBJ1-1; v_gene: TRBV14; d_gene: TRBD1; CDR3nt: TGTGCCAGCAGCGCAACTACAGGGGAAGGCACTGAAGCTTTCTTT; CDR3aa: CASSATTGEGTEAFF
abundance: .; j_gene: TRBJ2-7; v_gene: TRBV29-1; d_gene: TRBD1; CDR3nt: TGCAGCGCAGGACAGGACTCCTACGAGCAGTACTTC; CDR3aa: CSAGQDSYEQYF
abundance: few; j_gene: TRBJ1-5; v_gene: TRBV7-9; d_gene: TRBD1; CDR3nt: TGTGCCAGCAGCCCGGGACAGGGTTGGAATCAGCCCCAGCATTTT; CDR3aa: CASSPGQGWNQPQHF
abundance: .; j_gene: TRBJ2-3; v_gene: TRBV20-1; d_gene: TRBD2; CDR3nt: TGCAGTGCCGTAGCGGGAGATACGCAGTATTTT; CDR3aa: CSAVAGDTQYF
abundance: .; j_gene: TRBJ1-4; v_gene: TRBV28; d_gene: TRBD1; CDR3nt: TGTGCCAGCAGACCCCCGGGACAGGGTTTTTATAATGAAAAACTGTTTTTT; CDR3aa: CASRPPGQGFYNEKLFF
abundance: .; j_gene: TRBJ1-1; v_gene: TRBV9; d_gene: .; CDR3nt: TGTGCCAGCAGCGTAGATCCCTTGGGGGGTATGAACACTGAAGCTTTCTTT; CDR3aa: CASSVDPLGGMNTEAFF
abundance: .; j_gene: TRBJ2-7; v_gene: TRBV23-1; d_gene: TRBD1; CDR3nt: TGCGCCAGCAGCCGCCCCGACAGGGGAAGAGTCCCCGAGCAGTACTTC; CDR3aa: CASSRPDRGRVPEQYF
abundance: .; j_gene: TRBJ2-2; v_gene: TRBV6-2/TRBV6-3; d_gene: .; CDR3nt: TGTGCCAGCAGCCAGACGGGGGTTAGAAACACCGGGGAGCTGTTTTTT; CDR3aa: CASSQTGVRNTGELFF
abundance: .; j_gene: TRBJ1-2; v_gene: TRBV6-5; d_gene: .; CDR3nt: TGTGCCAGCAGTTACGCAGGGGCCTCGGGCTACACCTTC; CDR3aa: CASSYAGASGYTF
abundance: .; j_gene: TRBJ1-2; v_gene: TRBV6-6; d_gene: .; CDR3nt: TGTGCCAGCAGTACCGGGACTGGAGACTATGGCTACACCTTC; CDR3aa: CASSTGTGDYGYTF
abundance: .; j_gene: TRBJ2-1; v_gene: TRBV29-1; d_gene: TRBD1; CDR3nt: TGCAGCGTTGATCGAGGGACAGGGAACAATGAGCAGTTCTTC; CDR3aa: CSVDRGTGNNEQFF
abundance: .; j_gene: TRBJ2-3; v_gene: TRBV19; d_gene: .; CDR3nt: TGTGCCAGTAGTACTAAATTTGACAGGCTACACACAGATACGCAGTATTTT; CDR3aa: CASSTKFDRLHTDTQYF
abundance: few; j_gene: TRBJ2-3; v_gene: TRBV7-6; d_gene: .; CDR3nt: TGTGCCAGCAGCTTCGGGAGCACAGATACGCAGTATTTT; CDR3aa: CASSFGSTDTQYF
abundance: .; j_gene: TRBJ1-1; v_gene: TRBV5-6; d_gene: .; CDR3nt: TGTGCCAGCAGCTTGGGGCAAGATGCTTTCTTT; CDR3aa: CASSLGQDAFF
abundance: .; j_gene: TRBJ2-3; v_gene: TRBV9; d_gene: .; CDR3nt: TGTGCCAGCAGCGTAGGTGTCCTAGGTGATAATACAGATACGCAGTATTTT; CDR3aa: CASSVGVLGDNTDTQYF
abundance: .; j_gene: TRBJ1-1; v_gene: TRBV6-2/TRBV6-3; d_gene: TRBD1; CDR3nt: TGTGCCAGCAGTTACACCGGGACAGGGTTACGAGCTTTCTTT; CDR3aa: CASSYTGTGLRAFF
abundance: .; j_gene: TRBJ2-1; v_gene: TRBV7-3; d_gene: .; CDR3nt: TGTGCCAGCAGCTTAAGAACCGGCGGCCTCTCCTACAATGAGCAGTTCTTC; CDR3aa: CASSLRTGGLSYNEQFF
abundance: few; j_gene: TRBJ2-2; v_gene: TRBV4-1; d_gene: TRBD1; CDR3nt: TGCGCCAGCGGACGGGGACAGGGGAGTAACACCGGGGAGCTGTTTTTT; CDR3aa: CASGRGQGSNTGELFF
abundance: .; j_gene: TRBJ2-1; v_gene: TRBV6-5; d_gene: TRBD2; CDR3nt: TGTGCCAGCAGGGGACTAGCGGGAGGCTACAATGAGCAGTTCTTC; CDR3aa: CASRGLAGGYNEQFF
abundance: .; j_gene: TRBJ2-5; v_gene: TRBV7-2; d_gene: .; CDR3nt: TGTGCCAGCAGCTTAGACTGGGAGACCCAGTACTTC; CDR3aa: CASSLDWETQYF